This TCR beta chain was identified during a study of blood T cell repertoires in COVID-19. Those who participated ranged in age from roughly 18 to 90 years and resided in about two dozen US areas. This table comes from immunoSEQ multiplex PCR, and its TCRdb copy is limited to in-frame clones, with some not included. The sample has 150,000 to 200,000 clones; 88% are singletons. The origin of this receptor is a young woman who had recovered from COVID-19. The material sequenced was PBMCs or T cells enriched from blood (not recorded which).

The DNA for the CDR3 is TGTGCCAGCAGCCCCCTTATAAGGGGGCGCGGTGAAAAACTGTTTTTT. Translating it yields CASSPLIRGRGEKLFF. V gene TRBV9 combines with J gene TRBJ1-4; TRBD1 matches 7 bases. The V gene's germline CDR1 is SGDLS and CDR2 YYNGEE. The CDR3 length is 16 residues. V gave up 4 bases and J gave up 7 bases; unmatched junction bases: 13.